The 31 T cell receptor beta chains below all came from one sample that was sequenced in a study of monozygotic twins with inflammatory bowel disease. TCRdb reprocessed the 5' RACE reads, keeping one entry per CDR3 protein, no DNA. The sample includes some 400,000 distinct CDR3 sequences. Sequenced input: blood. These receptors originate from a human donor with ulcerative colitis or Crohn's disease, or a healthy co-twin of an affected twin (not recorded which).

V gene TRBV18 combines with J gene TRBJ1-5; without DNA, the TCRdb call of TRBD1 cannot be checked. This CDR3 is built from 13 residues. The germline V gene encodes CDR1 KGHSH and CDR2 LQKENI. The CDR3 region is CASSPGGSQPQHF.

The chain carries TRBV12-3 or TRBV12-4 and TRBJ1-6; TCRdb indicates TRBD1, and absent DNA this call remains unverified. The CDR3 is made up of 15 amino acids. CDR3 region: CASSLNTKGRSPLHF.

This rearrangement joins TRBV6-5 to TRBJ1-3. This CDR3 has 15 residues. The germline V gene encodes CDR1 MNHEY and CDR2 SVGAGI. The CDR3 loop reads CASSYSSGSGNTIYF.

V is TRBV11-3 and J is TRBJ2-7; TCRdb reports TRBD1, a call that lacks DNA to check it against. CDR3 length: 14 amino acids. CDR1 and CDR2 from the germline V gene are SGHNT and YENEEA. This CDR3 is CASSLGRGSHEQYF.

The rearrangement links TRBV6-2 or TRBV6-3 to TRBJ2-3; absent DNA, TCRdb's TRBD2 call cannot be checked. Germline assignment: CDR1 MNHEY and CDR2 SVGEGT. This CDR3 spans 13 amino acids. The chain's CDR3 is CASSYVLAHTQYF.

This chain uses TRBV28 with TRBJ2-1; TCRdb returns TRBD1, unconfirmable since there is no DNA. The CDR3 totals 15 residues. Germline CDR1 MDHEN, CDR2 SYDVKM. This CDR3 is CASSPLKTGYNEQFF.

V is TRBV7-2 and J is TRBJ2-1; TCRdb outputs TRBD2, but without DNA this stays unchecked. Germline V gives CDR1 SGHTA, CDR2 FQGNSA. The CDR3 length is 12 residues. The CDR3 sequence: CASTSGPNEQFF.

The V and J genes are TRBV7-3 and TRBJ1-3. The CDR3 consists of 15 residues. Germline V gene sequence: CDR1 SGHTA, CDR2 FQGTGA. The CDR3 loop reads CASSLSTDAGNTIYF. The variable domain in full, completed from reference TRBV7-3 and TRBJ1-3, reads GAGVSQTPSNKVTEKGKYVELRCDPISGHTALYWYRQSLGQGPEFLIYFQGTGAADDSGLPNDRFFAVRPEGSVSTLKIQRTERGDSAVYLCASSLSTDAGNTIYFGEGSWLTVV.

This chain connects TRBV28 to TRBJ1-2. The germline V gene encodes CDR1 MDHEN and CDR2 SYDVKM. The CDR3 sequence is 13 residues long. The CDR3: CASSAYHSGGYTF.

This CDR3 is CASSGEGTNYGYTF. The chain joins TRBV25-1 to TRBJ1-2; without DNA, the TCRdb call of TRBD1 cannot be checked. Germline-derived CDR1 and CDR2 are MGHDK and SYGVNS. The CDR3 loop spans 14 amino acids.

The V call is TRBV12-3 or TRBV12-4, the J call TRBJ2-3. There are 14 residues in the CDR3. The CDR3 loop is CASSRGPSTDTQYF.

J is TRBJ2-1 and V is TRBV24-1. This CDR3 has 13 amino acids. Per germline, CDR1 KGHDR and CDR2 SFDVKD. CDR3 sequence: CATSDPGVNEQFF.

V usage is TRBV12-3 or TRBV12-4 and J usage is TRBJ2-1; absent DNA, TCRdb's TRBD2 call cannot be checked. This CDR3 has 12 amino acids. Here the CDR3 reads CASRAVVHEQFF.

The chain employs TRBV10-3 and TRBJ2-1; TCRdb outputs TRBD1, but without DNA this stays unchecked. The germline gives CDR1 ENHRY, CDR2 SYGVKD. This CDR3 spans 15 amino acids. This CDR3 is CAISSGQGTYNEQFF.

CDR3 protein: CASSIQRGDTGQPQHF. This sequence joins TRBV19 and TRBJ1-5; TCRdb calls TRBD1, which cannot be checked without DNA. Germline V lookup: CDR1 LNHDA, CDR2 SQIVND (reference sequence). CDR3 length: 16 residues.

J is TRBJ2-5 and V is TRBV7-2. Germline V lookup: CDR1 SGHTA, CDR2 FQGNSA. This CDR3 contains 15 residues. The CDR3 reads CASGPRLRIQETQYF. Combining the CDR3 with reference TRBV7-2 and TRBJ2-5 gives the whole variable domain GAGVSQSPSNKVTEKGKDVELRCDPISGHTALYWYRQSLGQGLEFLIYFQGNSAPDKSGLPSDRFSAERTGGSVSTLTIQRTQQEDSAVYLCASGPRLRIQETQYFGPGTRLLVL.

The chain joins TRBV5-1 to TRBJ2-3; the TCRdb call, TRBD2, lacks DNA for checking. The germline V gene encodes CDR1 SGHRS and CDR2 YFSETQ. This CDR3 comprises 15 residues. The CDR3: CASSLGLADLGTQYF. Drawing the rest from reference TRBV5-1 and TRBJ2-3, the complete variable domain is KAGVTQTPRYLIKTRGQQVTLSCSPISGHRSVSWYQQTPGQGLQFLFEYFSETQRNKGNFPGRFSGRQFSNSRSEMNVSTLELGDSALYLCASSLGLADLGTQYFGPGTRLTVL.

This chain uses TRBV2 with TRBJ2-7. The CDR3 has 12 residues. In germline, CDR1 is SNHLY, CDR2 FYNNEI. CDR3 protein: CASSDNSYEQYF.

The J gene is TRBJ2-6, the V gene TRBV7-3. Germline lookup yields CDR1 SGHTA and CDR2 FQGTGA. This CDR3 contains 15 residues. The CDR3 loop reads CASSADVAGANVLTF.

The rearrangement uses TRBV20-1 and TRBJ1-1. Germline assignment: CDR1 DFQATT and CDR2 SNEGSKA (reference sequence). CDR3 length: 13 amino acids. The CDR3 protein is CSPLQEMNTEAFF.

CDR3 residues: CASRDTTGELFF. The genes are TRBV6-6 and TRBJ2-2. Germline assignment: CDR1 MNHNY and CDR2 SVGAGI (reference sequence). The CDR3 runs to 12 residues.

The genes are TRBV20-1 and TRBJ2-1; no DNA is available, so the TRBD2 call from TCRdb remains unchecked. From germline, CDR1 is DFQATT and CDR2 SNEGSKA (reference sequence). The length of the CDR3 is 17 residues. The CDR3: CSAETSGGLSSYNEQFF.

The J gene is TRBJ2-3, the V gene TRBV7-2; the TRBD2 assignment by TCRdb is unverifiable without DNA. The CDR3 is made up of 15 amino acids. Per the germline V gene, CDR1 is SGHTA and CDR2 is FQGNSA. The CDR3 protein is CASSSGGSRTDTQYF.

J is TRBJ1-1 and V is TRBV3-1. The CDR3 is 13 amino acids. CDR1 LGHDT and CDR2 YNNKEL come from the germline V gene (reference sequence). The CDR3 region is CASTDLLNTEAFF.

The V and J genes are TRBV9 and TRBJ2-3; TCRdb calls TRBD1, which cannot be checked without DNA. The germline gives CDR1 SGDLS, CDR2 YYNGEE. CDR3 length: 12 amino acids. The CDR3 is CASSGDSQTQYF.

The V gene is TRBV3-1, the J gene TRBJ1-2. From germline, CDR1 is LGHDT and CDR2 YNNKEL (reference sequence). This CDR3 has 12 residues. The CDR3 protein is CASSQEGYGYTF.

The CDR3 spells CSSGGTDTQYF. The gene calls are TRBV29-1 and TRBJ2-3. The germline V gene encodes CDR1 SQVTM and CDR2 ANQGSEA. The CDR3 has 11 residues.

CDR3 in amino acids: CASSRGLAGYEQYF. This chain connects TRBV5-8 to TRBJ2-7; TCRdb reports TRBD2, a call that lacks DNA to check it against. Looked up from germline, CDR1 is SGHTS and CDR2 is YDEGEE. This CDR3 spans 14 amino acids.

The chain is built from TRBV7-2 and TRBJ2-7. Germline CDR1 SGHTA, CDR2 FQGNSA. The CDR3 has 13 residues. The CDR3 region is CASSLASGNEQYF.

The rearrangement links TRBV19 to TRBJ1-5. The V gene's germline CDR1 is LNHDA and CDR2 SQIVND (reference sequence). This CDR3 has 13 amino acids. CDR3 loop: CASSNDGNQPQHF.

The V gene is TRBV5-1, the J gene TRBJ2-1; checking the TCRdb D call of TRBD1 is not possible without DNA. The CDR3 runs to 17 residues. Germline CDR1 reads SGHRS; CDR2 reads YFSETQ. CDR3 loop: CASSSQYGTGGINEQFF. Full variable domain (outside the CDR3, taken from reference TRBV5-1 and TRBJ2-1): KAGVTQTPRYLIKTRGQQVTLSCSPISGHRSVSWYQQTPGQGLQFLFEYFSETQRNKGNFPGRFSGRQFSNSRSEMNVSTLELGDSALYLCASSSQYGTGGINEQFFGPGTRLTVL.